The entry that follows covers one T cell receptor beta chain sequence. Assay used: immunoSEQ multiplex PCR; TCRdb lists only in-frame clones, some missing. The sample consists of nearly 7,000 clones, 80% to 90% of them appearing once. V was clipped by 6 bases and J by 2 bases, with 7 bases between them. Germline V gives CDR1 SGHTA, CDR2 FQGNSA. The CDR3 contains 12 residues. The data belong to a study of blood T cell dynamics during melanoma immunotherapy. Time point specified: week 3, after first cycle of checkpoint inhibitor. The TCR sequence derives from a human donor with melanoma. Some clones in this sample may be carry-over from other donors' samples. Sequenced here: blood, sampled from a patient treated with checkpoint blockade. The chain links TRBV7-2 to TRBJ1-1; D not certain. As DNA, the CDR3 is TGTGCCAGCAGGTACCTAAACACTGAAGCTTTCTTT. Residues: CASRYLNTEAFF.